The entry below gives a single TCR beta chain sequence along with its context. In the original analysis: Estimation of nucleated cell counts relied on the amplification of reference gene primers. Sequenced by immunoSEQ multiplex PCR; TCRdb stores in-frame clones only, minus some. D and trimming come from the DNA, and the V and J calls and clone size come from that table. The sample records over 150,000 clones, approximately 85% being singletons. The CDR3 runs 18 residues. The ends lost 5 bases at V and 4 bases at J; junction bases unmatched: 16. The germline gives CDR1 KGHSH, CDR2 LQKENI. This specimen comes from a study of blood T cell repertoires in COVID-19.

The source material was peripheral blood. The J gene is TRBJ2-3, the V gene TRBV18, with 9 positions matching TRBD2. This TCR came from a man aged 60 to 69 with COVID-19, enrolled during active disease. The CDR3 is CASSFNSGLASIADTQYF. As DNA, the CDR3 is TGTGCCAGCTCATTCAACTCCGGACTAGCGAGTATCGCAGATACGCAGTATTTT.